The rows below give T cell receptor beta chains drawn from one sample of a study of cytomegalovirus exposure and HLA in healthy donors. Repertoires were generated with immunoSEQ multiplex PCR, while TCRdb's copy carries only in-frame clones and drops some. The sample lists over 200,000 clones, around 80% occurring once. The source material was PBMCs. These receptors were taken from a woman aged 55-75 years in good health and CMV-seropositive. Each CDR3 is given with its conserved first and last residue. D genes are given only for firm matches. Clone sizes are given selectively: once, few, many, or a class where the clone is expanded.

v_gene,j_gene,d_gene,abundance,CDR3nt,CDR3aa
TRBV4-1,TRBJ2-1,TRBD2,-,TGCGCCAGCAGCCCTCAAAGCGGGGCTAGCGATGAGCAGTTCTTC,CASSPQSGASDEQFF
TRBV2,TRBJ1-1,-,few,TGTGCTGCTGGGCTGGCAACTGAAGCTTTCTTT,CAAGLATEAFF
TRBV27,TRBJ2-3,-,-,TGTGCCAGCAGCCCCCTCTATACTAGCACAGATACGCAGTATTTT,CASSPLYTSTDTQYF
TRBV5-1,TRBJ2-1,-,-,TGCGCCAGCAGCTTGGAACCAGGCTCCTACAATGAGCAGTTCTTC,CASSLEPGSYNEQFF
TRBV10-3,TRBJ1-3,-,once,TGTGCCATGGGGGCAGGGTCTGGAAACACCATATATTTT,CAMGAGSGNTIYF
TRBV28,TRBJ1-1,-,-,TGTGCCAGCTTTTATCGCACTGAAGCTTTCTTT,CASFYRTEAFF
TRBV6-5,TRBJ1-2,-,-,TGTGCCAGCACCCTAACGGGAACAGCGAACTATGGCTACACCTTC,CASTLTGTANYGYTF
TRBV5-1,TRBJ1-4,TRBD1,few,TGCGCCAGCAGCTTGGGGGACAGATCTAATGAAAAACTGTTTTTT,CASSLGDRSNEKLFF
TRBV7-9,TRBJ1-2,-,few,TGTGCCAGCAGCTTAACAGACGGCCCCCCCCGAGGCTACACCTTC,CASSLTDGPPRGYTF
TRBV11-2,TRBJ2-1,-,-,TGTGCCAGCAGCCGAGGGGGGGGGCTACCCTACAATGAGCAGTTCTTC,CASSRGGGLPYNEQFF
TRBV28,TRBJ1-6,TRBD1,-,TGTGCCAGCAGCCCACCGGGGGCCGGGACAGGGGGTTCACCCCTCCACTTT,CASSPPGAGTGGSPLHF
TRBV7-2,TRBJ2-7,-,-,TGTGCCAGCAGCTTAGGGTCGGGATACGAGCAGTACTTC,CASSLGSGYEQYF
TRBV5-1,TRBJ1-2,-,-,TGCGCCAGCAGCTTGGGCCCGAGGGTGGTATATGGCTACACCTTC,CASSLGPRVVYGYTF
TRBV27,TRBJ1-5,-,-,TGTGCCAGCAGAACAGGCAATCAGCCCCAGCATTTT,CASRTGNQPQHF
TRBV29-1,TRBJ2-3,-,-,TGCAGCGTTGAAGTGTCCATCCCAGATACGCAGTATTTT,CSVEVSIPDTQYF
TRBV25-1,TRBJ2-3,TRBD2,-,TGTGCCAGCAGTCCGACTAGCGGGAGCACAGATACGCAGTATTTT,CASSPTSGSTDTQYF
TRBV12-5,TRBJ2-1,TRBD2,-,TGTGCTAGTGCCCCAGCGGGAGGGTCTTACAATGAGCAGTTCTTC,CASAPAGGSYNEQFF
TRBV4-2,TRBJ2-1,TRBD2,-,TGTGCCAGCAGCCAAGAGTCTAGCGGGGGACCCTACAATGAGCAGTTCTTC,CASSQESSGGPYNEQFF
TRBV7-6,TRBJ2-2,TRBD2,-,TGTGCCAGCAGACGGACTAGCCTCAACACCGGGGAGCTGTTTTTT,CASRRTSLNTGELFF
TRBV19,TRBJ2-5,-,-,TGTGCCAGTAGTATATGGGGGGGGCCGGGACAAGAGACCCAGTACTTC,CASSIWGGPGQETQYF
TRBV10-3,TRBJ2-7,-,-,TGTGCCATCAGGGAGAACAGGGAAGGCGAGCAGTACTTC,CAIRENREGEQYF
TRBV5-1,TRBJ2-2,TRBD2,-,TGCGCCAGCAGTAGGCCTAGCGGGAGTTTTGGCGGGGAGCTGTTTTTT,CASSRPSGSFGGELFF
TRBV18,TRBJ1-5,-,-,TGTGCCAGCTCCCCAGGGGAGGATCAGCCCCAGCATTTT,CASSPGEDQPQHF
TRBV4-1,TRBJ2-1,TRBD1,-,TGCGCCAGCAGGCAGCCGGGACAGGCGAACTACAATGAGCAGTTCTTC,CASRQPGQANYNEQFF
TRBV6-1,TRBJ2-7,TRBD2,-,TGTGCCAGCAGCCCCGGGCTAGCGGGACTCTACGAGCAGTACTTC,CASSPGLAGLYEQYF
TRBV6-1,TRBJ2-7,TRBD2,-,TGTGCCAGCAGACACCGCGGGGGGGGCCGGATCGAGCAGTACTTC,CASRHRGGGRIEQYF
TRBV19,TRBJ2-7,-,-,TGTGCCAGTAGTAGATACATCGCCTACGAGCAGTACTTC,CASSRYIAYEQYF
TRBV19,TRBJ1-4,-,-,TGTGCCAGTAGTAGAACGGACGCAGGGACTAATGAAAAACTGTTTTTT,CASSRTDAGTNEKLFF
TRBV5-4,TRBJ1-5,-,few,TGTGCCAGCAGCTTGGCGGGGATCAATCAGCCCCAGCATTTT,CASSLAGINQPQHF
TRBV9,TRBJ2-5,TRBD2,-,TGTGCCAGCAGCTCCGGGACTAGCGGGACGGTACAGGGAGAGACCCAGTACTTC,CASSSGTSGTVQGETQYF
TRBV11-2,TRBJ1-5,-,-,TGTGCCAGCAGCTTAGGGTCAGCGGTTGGGGATCAGCCCCAGCATTTT,CASSLGSAVGDQPQHF